The 11 T cell receptor beta chains below come from one sample, sequenced in a study of T cells after yellow fever vaccination (dated by TCRdb to the late 2010s). Libraries were built with 5' RACE. For sequencing, an Illumina NovaSeq 6000 was employed. Starting from the raw public reads, TCRdb applied fastp trimming at Q25, assembled clones with MiXCR and retained in-frame beta chains. Duplicate CDR3 protein sequences are folded into a single record with the most common DNA and genes. In all, the sample holds about 310,000 distinct CDR3 sequences, and approximately 3.9% of those were seen once. Jointly, the top ten make up roughly a quarter of the sample. In the paper's terms, the treatment or condition label means: live attenuated yellow fever vaccine strain. Sequencing was performed on PBMCs, taken on the day of the yellow fever booster vaccination. These receptors were taken from a young man who received the YFV17D yellow fever vaccine.

In its sample, this clonotype was seen many times. The chain employs TRBV19 and TRBJ2-7; TRBD1 might be the D (6 bases). The germline V and J ends were trimmed by 3 bases and 3 bases, with 12 bases remaining between them. Germline lookup yields CDR1 LNHDA and CDR2 SQIVND (reference sequence). The CDR3 has 14 amino acids. This CDR3 reads CASSIPGQNYEQYF. The CDR3 nucleotides are TGTGCCAGTAGTATTCCCGGACAGAACTACGAGCAGTACTTC.

The chain combines TRBV20-1 with TRBJ2-5; D is undetermined. Germline values: CDR1 DFQATT, CDR2 SNEGSKA (reference sequence). The CDR3 spans 15 residues. Trimming cost V 6 bases and J 2 bases, with 19 bases left between them. The DNA of the CDR3 is TGCAGTGCCCCAGACCCCCCAAATGGGCAAGAGACCCAGTACTTC. As protein: CSAPDPPNGQETQYF.

The rearrangement joins TRBV20-1 to TRBJ2-3; possible D gene TRBD1, 8 bases. This CDR3 is built from 15 residues. V dropped 7 bases and J dropped 1 base, with 18 bases sitting between them. The germline V gene has CDR1 DFQATT and CDR2 SNEGSKA (reference sequence). CDR3 region: CSVLRAGQGTDTQYF. Written as DNA, the CDR3 is TGCAGTGTTCTAAGAGCGGGACAGGGCACAGATACGCAGTATTTT.

This clonotype has a handful of counts. V and J are TRBV5-6 and TRBJ1-5; D is uncertain. V was shortened by 3 bases and J by 4 bases, with 14 bases between the two germline ends. In germline, CDR1 is SGHDT, CDR2 YYEEEE. The CDR3 runs 15 residues. CDR3 bases: TGTGCCAGCAGCTGGGGAGGGTGGGCGAATCAGCCCCAGCATTTT. Its protein is CASSWGGWANQPQHF.

The V call is TRBV5-1, the J call TRBJ1-6; D is uncertain. The ends were cut back, 6 bases at V and 11 bases at J, with 18 bases in the middle. CDR1 SGHRS and CDR2 YFSETQ come from the germline V gene. The CDR3 contains 14 residues. In DNA form, the CDR3 reads TGCGCCAGCACCCTCGGGTCAACGGAGGCACCCCTCCACTTT. It translates to CASTLGSTEAPLHF.

This clonotype was detected many times. This chain joins TRBV5-1 and TRBJ2-2; perhaps TRBD1 as D (6 bases). The germline gives CDR1 SGHRS, CDR2 YFSETQ. This CDR3 has 13 residues. Trimming left V 4 bases short and J 5 bases short, with 9 bases between. The CDR3 DNA follows: TGCGCCAGCAGCCCGAGGGGGACCGGGGAGCTGTTTTTT. This codes for CASSPRGTGELFF.

Ten or more counts support this clonotype. The V gene is TRBV18, the J gene TRBJ2-3; 9 bases align to TRBD1. The CDR3 length is 16 residues. The germline gives CDR1 KGHSH, CDR2 LQKENI. Trimming at V came to 0 bases and at J to 2 bases, leaving 3 bases not matched to a gene. The DNA of the CDR3 is TGTGCCAGCTCACCACCGGGACAGGGTCCCACAGATACGCAGTATTTT. It encodes CASSPPGQGPTDTQYF.

The genes are TRBV5-1 and TRBJ1-3; 12 nucleotides agree with TRBD1. The CDR3 has 15 residues. The ends lost 4 bases at V and 8 bases at J; junction bases unmatched: 7. Looked up from germline, CDR1 is SGHRS and CDR2 is YFSETQ. The CDR3 nucleotides read TGCGCCAGCAGCCCCGCGGGACAGGGGGCGTACACCATATATTTT. Protein: CASSPAGQGAYTIYF.

A few counts support this clonotype. The V call is TRBV7-2, the J call TRBJ1-5; 8 positions agree with TRBD1. V was pared by 2 bases and J by 7 bases, with 4 bases of the junction left unmatched. CDR3 length equals 14 residues. The V gene's germline CDR1 is SGHTA and CDR2 FQGNSA. The CDR3 sequence: CASSLRQGRQPQHF. The CDR3 nucleotides are TGTGCCAGCAGCTTACGACAGGGGAGACAGCCCCAGCATTTT. Full variable domain (rest looked up from reference TRBV7-2 and TRBJ1-5): GAGVSQSPSNKVTEKGKDVELRCDPISGHTALYWYRQSLGQGLEFLIYFQGNSAPDKSGLPSDRFSAERTGGSVSTLTIQRTQQEDSAVYLCASSLRQGRQPQHFGDGTRLSIL.

This clonotype was seen more than once but under ten times. The rearrangement uses TRBV4-2 and TRBJ2-2, with D maybe TRBD1 (6 bases). Per germline, CDR1 LGHNA and CDR2 YNFKEQ. Trimming stripped 4 bases from V and 1 base from J, with 10 bases between. CDR3 length: 15 residues. The CDR3 DNA sequence: TGTGCCAGCAGCCTCCGGACAGAGAACACCGGGGAGCTGTTTTTT. Its protein product is CASSLRTENTGELFF.

About this clonotype: The junction departs from germline at one end; a sequencing error may be responsible. The chain has TRBV4-2 and TRBJ2-2; perhaps TRBD1 as D (7 bases). The germline CDR1 and CDR2 sequences are LGHNA and YNFKEQ. This CDR3 is built from 18 residues. The CDR3 loop is CASSQAGQPKGYTGQLFF. CDR3 nucleotide sequence: TGTGCCAGCAGCCAGGCGGGACAGCCAAAAGGGTACACCGGGCAGCTGTTTTTT.